These 32 T cell receptor beta chains came from one sample sequenced in a study of CD8 T cells in Susac syndrome. Random hexamers were used to reverse transcribe the RNA input (roughly 0.5 to 1 ug). TCRdb reprocessed the immunoSEQ multiplex PCR reads with MiXCR, giving one entry per CDR3 protein. This table has hundreds of thousands of distinct CDR3 sequences, around 93% appearing once. The specimen sequenced was CD4+ T cells from PBMCs. The receptors were sampled from a human donor with multiple sclerosis.

This chain joins TRBV3-1 and TRBJ1-2, with 7 bases identical to TRBD1. The CDR3 extends over 16 amino acids. The junction had 15 bases not matched to a gene; V was cut back by 4 bases and J by 7 bases. CDR1 is LGHDT, CDR2 YNNKEL, per germline (reference sequence). This CDR3 is CASSLKIVDRSGGYTF. CDR3 coding DNA: TGTGCCAGCAGCCTCAAGATTGTGGACAGGAGCGGTGGCTACACCTTC.

The rearrangement links TRBV6-6 to TRBJ1-2; D is unclear. Trimming cost V 6 bases and J 8 bases, with 16 bases left between them. The germline CDR1 and CDR2 sequences are MNHNY and SVGAGI (reference sequence). This CDR3 has 13 residues. In DNA form, the CDR3 reads TGTGCCAGCAGATTGGACGTCGCAGAGGGCTACACCTTC. Translated, it gives CASRLDVAEGYTF.

The CDR3 bases are TGTGCCAGCAGCCCCCGGGACACGGTATCCTACGAGCAGTACTTC. Residues: CASSPRDTVSYEQYF. J is TRBJ2-7 and V is TRBV3-1; possible D gene TRBD1, 6 bases. Germline V gene sequence: CDR1 LGHDT, CDR2 YNNKEL (reference sequence). Deletions cut 4 bases from V and 1 base from J, with 14 bases between. CDR3 length equals 15 residues.

This chain joins TRBV30 and TRBJ2-1; tentative D call: TRBD2 (6 bases). Germline assignment: CDR1 GTSNPN and CDR2 SVGIG (reference sequence). V gave up 4 bases and J gave up 5 bases, with 15 bases separating them. This CDR3 contains 14 residues. This CDR3 is CAWTLGRGNNEQFF. The CDR3 DNA is TGTGCCTGGACTCTAGGACGGGGGAACAATGAGCAGTTCTTC.

The chain has TRBV11-2 and TRBJ2-7; no reliable D call. From germline, CDR1 is SGHAT and CDR2 FQNNGV. The CDR3 contains 12 residues. V was trimmed by 6 bases and J by 6 bases, leaving 12 bases between them. This CDR3 is CASSQRTGEQYF. In DNA, the CDR3 is TGTGCCAGCAGTCAGCGTACGGGCGAGCAGTACTTC.

J is TRBJ1-2 and V is TRBV20-1; possibly TRBD1 for D (5 bases). The CDR3 totals 13 residues. The germline CDR1 and CDR2 sequences are DFQATT and SNEGSKA (reference sequence). V gave up 4 bases and J gave up 3 bases, with 12 bases separating them. Written as DNA, the CDR3 is TGCAGTGCTATTCACCTGGGGCACTATGGCTACACCTTC. As protein: CSAIHLGHYGYTF.

The V gene is TRBV27, the J gene TRBJ1-5; D call uncertain. V was shortened by 2 bases and J by 4 bases, with 21 bases between the two germline ends. Germline-derived CDR1 and CDR2 are MNHEY and SMNVEV (reference sequence). The length of the CDR3 is 18 residues. The CDR3 region has the DNA TGTGCCAGCAGTTTACACGCCTTGACGGGATCAGGAAATCAGCCCCAGCATTTT. It specifies CASSLHALTGSGNQPQHF.

This chain connects TRBV24-1 to TRBJ2-7; no reliable D call. The ends were cut back, 1 base at V and 3 bases at J, with 9 bases in the middle. Looked up from germline, CDR1 is KGHDR and CDR2 is SFDVKD. The CDR3 is 14 residues long. CDR3 DNA: TGTGCCACCAGTGATTTTACGCCTCACTACGAGCAGTACGTC. As protein: CATSDFTPHYEQYV.

The V call is TRBV5-6, the J call TRBJ2-1; D gene unclear. Germline CDR1 is SGHDT and CDR2 is YYEEEE. Deletions cut 0 bases from V and 0 bases from J, with 10 bases between. The CDR3 length is 16 residues. The CDR3 is CASSLVLANSYNEQFF. CDR3 bases: TGTGCCAGCAGCTTGGTACTGGCGAACTCCTACAATGAGCAGTTCTTC.

V is TRBV20-1 and J is TRBJ1-1, with 7 bases matching TRBD1. This CDR3 has 14 amino acids. V shed 1 base, J shed 8 bases, and the junction held 10 bases outside the gene matches. CDR1 and CDR2 from the germline V gene are DFQATT and SNEGSKA (reference sequence). Here the CDR3 reads CSARAGTASIEAFF. The DNA for the CDR3 is TGCAGTGCTAGAGCGGGGACAGCTTCTATAGAAGCTTTCTTT.

The chain links TRBV2 to TRBJ1-5, with D unclear. This CDR3 has 15 residues. Trimming cost V 5 bases and J 5 bases, with 16 bases left between them. CDR1 and CDR2 (germline): SNHLY, FYNNEI. CDR3 coding DNA: TGTGCCAGCAGTCTACCCTCCCAACGAGATCAGCCCCAGCATTTT. Amino acids: CASSLPSQRDQPQHF.

The chain couples TRBV11-2 to TRBJ2-3; D not resolved. Trimming cost V 5 bases and J 2 bases, with 8 bases left between them. There are 13 residues in the CDR3. Germline V gene data show CDR1 as SGHAT and CDR2 as FQNNGV. CDR3 in amino acids: CASSPSNTDTQYF. The CDR3, as DNA: TGTGCCAGCAGCCCCTCCAACACAGATACGCAGTATTTT.

J is TRBJ1-5 and V is TRBV29-1; D is uncertain. Between the trimmed V and J ends, which lost 6 bases and 5 bases, there was a span of 17 bases. Germline V gives CDR1 SQVTM, CDR2 ANQGSEA. This CDR3 region has 14 residues. The CDR3 DNA follows: TGCAGCGTAGCCCTGGGGAGCCCTTATCAGCCCCAGCATTTT. Translating it yields CSVALGSPYQPQHF.

The chain joins TRBV9 to TRBJ2-7; no definite D call. The CDR3 is 14 residues long. Trimming shortened V by 4 bases and J by 1 base, and 12 bases separated the two germline ends. CDR1 is SGDLS and CDR2 is YYNGEE in the germline V gene. This CDR3 is CASSPVLGSYEQYF. CDR3 nucleotide sequence: TGTGCCAGCAGCCCGGTATTGGGTTCCTACGAGCAGTACTTC.

This clonotype appeared a single time. The chain employs TRBV20-1 and TRBJ2-4; D is perhaps TRBD2 (7 bases). Per germline, CDR1 DFQATT and CDR2 SNEGSKA (reference sequence). Trimming took 5 bases from V and 7 from J, leaving 15 bases between them. CDR3 length: 13 amino acids. The CDR3 loop reads CSASIGRGNIQYF. DNA for the CDR3: TGCAGTGCTTCCATAGGGAGGGGGAACATTCAGTACTTC.

The rearrangement joins TRBV20-1 to TRBJ2-3, with 9 bases lining up with TRBD1. The CDR3 spans 15 residues. Trimming took 6 bases from V and 7 from J; bases not matched to a gene: 14. CDR1 is DFQATT, CDR2 SNEGSKA, per germline (reference sequence). Here the CDR3 DNA reads TGCAGTGCCCAAGGGCCAGGACAGGGGTGGAATACGCAGTATTTT. Amino acids: CSAQGPGQGWNTQYF.

The CDR3 DNA reads as TGTGCCACCAGCAGAGATACAGAAGATACGCAGTATTTT. Residues: CATSRDTEDTQYF. The V gene is TRBV15, the J gene TRBJ2-3, with unresolved D. This CDR3 is built from 13 residues. V lost 0 bases and J lost 5, with 6 bases in between. Germline loops: CDR1 LNHNV, CDR2 YYDKDF (reference sequence).

This chain uses TRBV29-1 with TRBJ1-2; D ambiguous. Germline assignment: CDR1 SQVTM and CDR2 ANQGSEA. CDR3 size: 11 residues. V shed 4 bases and J shed 8 bases, with 11 bases lying between them. The CDR3 is CSVAEGMGYTF. The CDR3 DNA sequence: TGCAGCGTTGCAGAGGGTATGGGCTACACCTTC.

The rearrangement joins TRBV15 to TRBJ2-5, with 8 positions matching TRBD1. The CDR3 spans 15 residues. Germline V gives CDR1 LNHNV, CDR2 YYDKDF (reference sequence). Losses at the gene ends were 3 bases for V and 5 bases for J; bases not matched to a gene: 8. DNA of the CDR3: TGTGCCACCAGCAGCCGGGACAGGTGGACGGAGACCCAGTACTTC. Translated, it gives CATSSRDRWTETQYF.

The J gene is TRBJ2-7, the V gene TRBV4-1; 9 nucleotides align to TRBD1. Per germline, CDR1 MGHRA and CDR2 YSYEKL. With 0 bases clipped from V and 4 bases from J, the junction kept 10 bases outside the gene matches. The CDR3 spans 17 residues. The CDR3 loop reads CASSQERGGTGSYEQYV. The CDR3 DNA is TGCGCCAGCAGCCAAGAAAGGGGCGGGACAGGGAGTTACGAGCAGTACGTC.

V and J are TRBV27 and TRBJ2-7; D may be TRBD1 (5 bases). The CDR3 spans 12 residues. Per germline, CDR1 MNHEY and CDR2 SMNVEV (reference sequence). V lost 5 bases and J lost 6, with 11 bases in between. CDR3 bases: TGTGCCAGCAGTGATGCAGGGCGCGAGCAGTACTTC. Translation gives CASSDAGREQYF.

The chain uses TRBV27 and TRBJ2-2; perhaps TRBD1 as D (5 bases). The ends were cut back, 7 bases at V and 4 bases at J, with 10 bases in the middle. This CDR3 contains 13 residues. Germline CDR1 reads MNHEY; CDR2 reads SMNVEV (reference sequence). CDR3 coding DNA: TGTGCCAGCAACCAGGGTGCCACCGGGGAGCTGTTTTTT. This sequence encodes CASNQGATGELFF.

The V call is TRBV11-2, the J call TRBJ2-7; possibly TRBD1 or TRBD2 for D (6 bases each). With 5 bases removed from V and 6 bases from J, the gap between germline ends came to 17 bases. Germline V gives CDR1 SGHAT, CDR2 FQNNGV. The CDR3 has 14 amino acids. The CDR3 reads CASSPTEGVGEQYV. As DNA, the CDR3 is TGTGCCAGCAGCCCCACGGAGGGGGTCGGCGAGCAGTACGTC.

The chain uses TRBV7-2 and TRBJ1-1, with D unresolved. This CDR3 is 14 amino acids long. CDR1 is SGHTA and CDR2 is FQGNSA in the germline V gene. Trimming took 3 bases from V and 0 from J, leaving 8 bases between them. CDR3 coding DNA: TGTGCCAGCAGCTTCGACAACGTGAACACTGAAGCTTTCTTT. It translates to CASSFDNVNTEAFF.

V is TRBV5-1 and J is TRBJ2-6, with D perhaps matching TRBD2 (5 bases). Germline V gene data show CDR1 as SGHRS and CDR2 as YFSETQ. The CDR3 contains 17 residues. The germline V and J ends were trimmed by 3 bases and 0 bases, with 13 bases remaining between them. The CDR3 sequence is CASSSDGIGSGANVLTF. CDR3 nucleotide sequence: TGCGCCAGCAGCTCGGACGGGATTGGCTCTGGGGCCAACGTCCTGACTTTC.

The rearrangement joins TRBV29-1 to TRBJ2-5; D is uncertain. The V and J ends lost 4 bases and 3 bases respectively, with 12 bases between them. This CDR3 spans 13 amino acids. Germline V lookup: CDR1 SQVTM, CDR2 ANQGSEA. The CDR3 spells CSVAPLVEETQYF. CDR3 nucleotides: TGCAGCGTTGCCCCCCTGGTGGAAGAGACCCAGTACTTC.

The chain is built from TRBV23-1 and TRBJ2-7, with D tentatively TRBD1 or TRBD2 (5 bases each). TRBV23-1 is noted as an ORF with a role that remains uncertain. The CDR3 has 14 amino acids. Trimming left V 6 bases short and J 7 bases short, with 19 bases between. CDR3 nucleotides: TGCGCCAGCAGAACTTTATGGGACCTCCTGGAGCAGTACGTC. Translated: CASRTLWDLLEQYV.

The sample holds one count of this clonotype. The J gene is TRBJ1-1, the V gene TRBV29-1; no clear D. The CDR3 covers 13 residues. Trimming removed 6 bases from V and 3 bases from J, with 14 bases in between. Germline-derived CDR1 and CDR2 are SQVTM and ANQGSEA. This chain's CDR3 is CSVASLRYTEAFF. The CDR3, as DNA: TGCAGCGTGGCTAGTCTAAGGTACACTGAAGCTTTCTTT.

This chain joins TRBV12-3 or TRBV12-4 and TRBJ1-6; D not certain. Trimming removed 3 bases from V and 9 bases from J, with 12 bases in between. The CDR3 loop spans 14 amino acids. The CDR3 DNA reads TGTGCCAGCAGTTTTGGCAACTTGGGTTCACCCCTCCACTTT. Its translation is CASSFGNLGSPLHF.

The rearrangement uses TRBV30 and TRBJ2-5; no clear D gene. This CDR3 is built from 15 residues. Germline V gene lookup returns CDR1 GTSNPN and CDR2 SVGIG (reference sequence). V lost 0 bases to trimming and J lost 5 bases, with 16 bases between them. The CDR3 DNA is TGTGCCTGGAGTGTTAGGCCCCCGCGGCGGGAGACCCAGTACTTC. Translating it yields CAWSVRPPRRETQYF.

The chain uses TRBV30 and TRBJ2-5, with a possible D match to TRBD2 (6 bases). CDR1 is GTSNPN and CDR2 is SVGIG in the germline V gene (reference sequence). CDR3 length equals 12 residues. V was pared by 2 bases and J by 5 bases, with 9 bases between. CDR3 bases: TGTGCCTGGAGTTTACGGGGGGAGACCCAGTACTTC. This encodes CAWSLRGETQYF.

The CDR3 here is CAWGVGQYTYEQYF. The CDR3 DNA is TGTGCCTGGGGGGTTGGACAGTATACCTACGAGCAGTACTTC. The V gene is TRBV30, the J gene TRBJ2-7, with TRBD1 as a possible D gene (6 bases). This CDR3 contains 14 residues. Trimming removed 5 bases at V and 2 bases at J, with 16 bases between. Germline V gene lookup returns CDR1 GTSNPN and CDR2 SVGIG (reference sequence).